The TCR beta chain under discussion was sequenced for a study of STAT5B mutations in CD4+ large granular lymphocyte leukemia. The protocol was immunoSEQ multiplex PCR, while the TCRdb copy is restricted to in-frame clones and leaves out a portion. The sample has 45,000 or so clones, 80% to 90% seen once; the top ten hold 2.6%. V shed 3 bases, J shed 4 bases, and the junction held 13 bases outside the gene matches. The CDR3 is 16 amino acids. Germline V lookup: CDR1 GTSNPN, CDR2 SVGIG (reference sequence). General study results and limits: Patient CD4-sorted repertoires stayed more clonal than healthy ones after leukemic-clone removal. 8/27 top patient clones versus 2/35 control clones were TRBV06-family. Main leukemic clonotypes were patient-specific, but more than 20% appeared at low frequency elsewhere.

Worth noting for this clone: Its antigen is currently unknown.

The receptor comes from a human donor in good health. Sequencing input: CD4+ T cells from blood buffy coats. The genes are TRBV30 and TRBJ1-1; 8 positions match TRBD1. CDR3 DNA sequence: TGTGCCTGGAGCCATTATGGGACAGGCAGGGGCACTGAAGCTTTCTTT. As protein: CAWSHYGTGRGTEAFF.